This T cell receptor (beta chain) was sequenced in a study of cytotoxic CD8 clonotypes in ibrutinib-treated CLL. About the study: Partial response occurred in some 25 patients and complete response in 2; at median roughly 72 months, approximately 15 remained remitted and some 12 progressed. Notes on the study in general: Once treatment began, public clonotypes, which were uncommon, contracted or stayed stable.

With regard to this clone: As yet, its antigen is unknown.

Measured with immunoSEQ multiplex PCR; TCRdb has only the in-frame clones, and not every one. Among 250,000 to 350,000 clones listed, 60% to 80% were seen once. The CDR3 is made up of 11 amino acids. With V trimmed by 9 bases and J by 10 bases, 7 bases remained unmatched. Germline V gives CDR1 MNHEY, CDR2 SVGAGI. Source: PBMCs, taken at disease progression, from a patient treated with ibrutinib. This clonotype was sampled from a human donor with chronic lymphocytic leukemia. The chain couples TRBV6-5 to TRBJ1-2; 8 bases align to TRBD1. CDR3 DNA: TGTGCCAGTGGACAGGGAAGGGACTACACCTTC. Translated, it gives CASGQGRDYTF.